This T cell receptor (beta chain) emerged from a study of blood T cell repertoires in COVID-19. Study at large: Whether acute or convalescent, the COVID-19 samples came from the United States, Italy and Spain. In each case, the material was cDNA or gDNA derived from T cells, B-cell-depleted T cells, or PBMCs.

The CDR3 totals 15 residues. The V gene's germline CDR1 is MGHRA and CDR2 YSYEKL. V shed 0 bases and J shed 10 bases, with 15 bases lying between them. Per the study methods: Reference gene primer amplification gave estimated nucleated cell counts. Data came from immunoSEQ multiplex PCR; TCRdb stores just in-frame clones and leaves some out. D and trimming come from the DNA, and the V and J calls and clone size come from that table. Here the sample spans approximately 120,000 clones, 65% to 90% being singletons. The clonotype comes from a man older than 75 with active or convalescent COVID-19. The chain employs TRBV4-1 and TRBJ1-4; no clear D gene. Sequencing was performed on peripheral blood. CDR3 coding DNA: TGCGCCAGCAGCCAAGAGCCAGTTGGGCAACGAAAACTGTTTTTT. As protein: CASSQEPVGQRKLFF.